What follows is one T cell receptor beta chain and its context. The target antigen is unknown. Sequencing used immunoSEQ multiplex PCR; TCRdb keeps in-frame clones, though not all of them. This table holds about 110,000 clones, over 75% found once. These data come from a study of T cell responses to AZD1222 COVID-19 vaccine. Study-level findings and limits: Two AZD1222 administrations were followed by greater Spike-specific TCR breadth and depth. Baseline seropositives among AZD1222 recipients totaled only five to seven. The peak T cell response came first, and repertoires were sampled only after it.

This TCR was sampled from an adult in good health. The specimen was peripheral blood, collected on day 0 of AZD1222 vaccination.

The CDR3 nucleotides are TGTGCCAGCAGTCGAAGGGGACAGGGGAACACCGGGGAGCTGTTTTTT. Its protein product is CASSRRGQGNTGELFF. The chain links TRBV6-6 to TRBJ2-2, with 9 bases matching TRBD1. J was trimmed by 1 base and V by 5 bases; bases with no gene match: 5. CDR1 and CDR2 from the germline V gene are MNHNY and SVGAGI (reference sequence). The CDR3 contains 16 residues.